This record concerns one TCR beta chain sequence. Its antigen is as yet unknown. This sample is part of a study of STAT5B mutations in CD4+ large granular lymphocyte leukemia. Findings of the study overall: No patients shared main leukemic clonotypes, though around 24% appeared at low frequency elsewhere.

Per the original methods: Productive clonotypes were detectable down to 2.59 x 10-5 frequency. Some clones are missing from TCRdb's copy, which holds only in-frame ones; the method was immunoSEQ multiplex PCR. From that table come the V and J calls and clone size; the DNA was used to work out D and trimming. The table lists 32,000 or so clones, just under 85% of them singletons. V was trimmed by 7 bases and J by 4 bases, leaving 11 bases between them. Germline CDR1 SNHLY, CDR2 FYNNEI. The CDR3 is 13 residues long. The sequenced sample consisted of CD4+ T cells from blood buffy coats. V gene TRBV2 combines with J gene TRBJ1-5; D remains unclear. This clonotype originated in a human donor in good health. The CDR3 spells CASIRETNQPQHF. The DNA of the CDR3 is TGTGCCAGCATTAGGGAGACTAATCAGCCCCAGCATTTT.